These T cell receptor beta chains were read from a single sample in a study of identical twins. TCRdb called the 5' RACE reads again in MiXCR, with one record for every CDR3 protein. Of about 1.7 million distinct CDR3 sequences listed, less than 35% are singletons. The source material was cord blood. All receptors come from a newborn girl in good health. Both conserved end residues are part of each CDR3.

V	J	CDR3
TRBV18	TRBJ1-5	CASSPVTGRNQPQHF
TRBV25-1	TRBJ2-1	CASIFDNEQFF
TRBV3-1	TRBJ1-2	CASSRLYGYTF
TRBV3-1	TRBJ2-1	CASSPHSGRTSYNEQFF
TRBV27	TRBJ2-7	CASHDAPGSFYEQYF
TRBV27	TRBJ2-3	CASSLTGMGTDTQYF
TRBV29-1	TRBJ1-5	CSVEEEQGSNQPQHF
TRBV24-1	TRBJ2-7	CATSRRVYEQYF
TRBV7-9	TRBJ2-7	CASSLKPGIEQYF
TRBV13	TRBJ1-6	CASSQTGSIRGAWGSPLHF
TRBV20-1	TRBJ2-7	CSAPSSGVSSYEQYF
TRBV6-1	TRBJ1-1	CASLRGAEAFF
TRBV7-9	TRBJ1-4	CASSLGKFTNEKLFF
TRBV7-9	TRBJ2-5	CASSSWDSNQETQYF
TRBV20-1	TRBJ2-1	CSASEGLAVRNEQFF
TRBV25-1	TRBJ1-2	CASSDRGQGDGYTF
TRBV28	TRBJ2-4	CASSFGSRQAKNIQYF
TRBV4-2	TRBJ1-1	CASSQERGYMNTEAFF
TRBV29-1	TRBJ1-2	CSVEDYRGRGYTF
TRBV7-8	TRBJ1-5	CASSRGQGERPQHF
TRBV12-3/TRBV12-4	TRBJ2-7	CASSFGLANYEQYF
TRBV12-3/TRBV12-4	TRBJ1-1	CASRPGALLGNTEAFF
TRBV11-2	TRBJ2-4	CASSLVYSVGGIQYF
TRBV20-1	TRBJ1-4	CSADPRGSQGREKLFF
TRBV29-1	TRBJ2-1	CSGMRGTSGGAYNEQFF
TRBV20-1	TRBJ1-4	CSARWGLDIDEKLFF
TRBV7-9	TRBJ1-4	CASSTGDSSSEKLFF
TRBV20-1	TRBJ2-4	CSAAGHRDIQYF
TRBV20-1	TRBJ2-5	CGAREPGAQETQYF
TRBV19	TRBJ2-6	CASSIAGANVLTF
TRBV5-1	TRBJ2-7	CASSFRTNAPWTGAYEQYF
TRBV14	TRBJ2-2	CASSQDGRLRLFTGELFF
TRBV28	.	CASHSGGTQYF
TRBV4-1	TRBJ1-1	CASSHRPTSNTEAFF
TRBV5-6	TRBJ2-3	CASSLRWDSKTQYF
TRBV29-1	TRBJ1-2	CSVEVGGQGDNGYTF
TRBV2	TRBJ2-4	CASSGSDIQYF
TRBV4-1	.	CASSPLDYPGSYNEQYF
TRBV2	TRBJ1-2	CASSDIQETYGYTF
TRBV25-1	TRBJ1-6	CASSGSKDSSYNSPLHF
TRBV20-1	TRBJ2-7	CSARDPGAGSYEQYF
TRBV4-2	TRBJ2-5	CASSPGLGTEETQYF
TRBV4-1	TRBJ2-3	CASSQRQGAWTDTQYF
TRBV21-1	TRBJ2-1	CASSKMGTSGRNEQFF
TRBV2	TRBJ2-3	CASSGEGGSHTDTQYF
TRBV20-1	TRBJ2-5	CSAPQRETQYF
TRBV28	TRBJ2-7	CASSSSDRHRREQYF
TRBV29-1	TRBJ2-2	CSVGRGEAGELFF
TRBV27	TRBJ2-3	CASSLSILGRATDTQYF
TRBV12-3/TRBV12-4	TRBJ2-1	CASSLVAHNEQFF
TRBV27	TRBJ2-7	CASSLKDGSPYEQYF
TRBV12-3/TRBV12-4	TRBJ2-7	CASSFRALSGAYEQYF